This TCR beta chain was sequenced during a study of T cells in Graves' hyperthyroidism and ophthalmopathy. The trim removed 0 bases at V and 2 bases at J, leaving 7 bases unmatched. CDR1 and CDR2 (germline): KGHDR, SFDVKD. The CDR3 consists of 17 residues. TCR beta CDR3 regions were amplified from RNA. Using the HTBI primer set, a first-round RT-PCR was run on the TCR CDR3. TCRdb passed the multiplex PCR reads through MiXCR, listing each CDR3 protein once. The sample has 480,000 or so distinct CDR3 sequences; around 15% are singletons. This clonotype was counted ten times or more. What it binds is not known. Overall study findings and caveats: Model output signaled ophthalmopathy a median around 6.9 months ahead of onset.

Material: blood. The chain carries TRBV24-1 and TRBJ2-3; 7 bases are a match to TRBD1. The origin of this receptor is a woman aged 18-29 years with Graves' hyperthyroidism. The CDR3 sequence is CATSDLYRDSPTDTQYF. In DNA, the CDR3 is TGTGCCACCAGTGATTTGTACCGGGACAGCCCCACAGATACGCAGTATTTT.